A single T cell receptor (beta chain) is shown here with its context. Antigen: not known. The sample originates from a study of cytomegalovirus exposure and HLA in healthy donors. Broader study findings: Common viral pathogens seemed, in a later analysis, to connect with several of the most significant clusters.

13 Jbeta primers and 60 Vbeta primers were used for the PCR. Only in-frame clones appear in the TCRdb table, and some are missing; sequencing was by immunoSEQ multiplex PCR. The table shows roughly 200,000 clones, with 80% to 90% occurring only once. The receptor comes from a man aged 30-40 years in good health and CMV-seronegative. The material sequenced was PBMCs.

As DNA, the CDR3 is TGTGCCAGCAGCGTAGAAGGGACAGGAGCCTTCAAATCACAGATGATAATCACAGATACGCAGTATTTT. It specifies CASSVEGTGAFKSQMIITDTQYF. The V call is TRBV9, the J call TRBJ2-3; 8 bases map to TRBD1. The germline gives CDR1 SGDLS, CDR2 YYNGEE. Unmatched junction bases numbered 26, after V lost 0 bases and J lost 2 bases. The CDR3 sequence is 23 residues long.